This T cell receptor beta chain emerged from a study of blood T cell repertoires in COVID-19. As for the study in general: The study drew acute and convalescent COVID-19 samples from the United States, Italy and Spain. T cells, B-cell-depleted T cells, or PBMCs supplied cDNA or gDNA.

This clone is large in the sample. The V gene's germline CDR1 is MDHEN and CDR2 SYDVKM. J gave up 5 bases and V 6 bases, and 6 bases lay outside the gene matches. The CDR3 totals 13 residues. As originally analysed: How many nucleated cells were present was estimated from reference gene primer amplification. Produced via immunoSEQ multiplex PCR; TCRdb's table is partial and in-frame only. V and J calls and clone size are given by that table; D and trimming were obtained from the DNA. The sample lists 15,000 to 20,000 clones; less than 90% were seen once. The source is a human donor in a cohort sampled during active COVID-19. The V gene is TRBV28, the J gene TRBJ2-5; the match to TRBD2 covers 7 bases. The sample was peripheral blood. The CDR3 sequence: CASRTSNFETQYF. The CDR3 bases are TGTGCCAGCAGGACTAGCAATTTCGAGACCCAGTACTTC.